The clone carrying this T cell receptor beta chain was found many times. This sample is part of a study of regulatory T cells in long-lasting Graves disease. The sample's time point: newly diagnosed GD, antithyroid drugs for less than 3 months. TCR sequences were obtained from RNA taken from PBMCs. HTBI primers from iRepertoire and Arm-PCR of CDR3 regions yielded the TCR beta libraries. TCRdb processed the multiplex PCR reads anew with MiXCR; each CDR3 protein has one entry. There are 300,000 to 450,000 distinct CDR3 sequences in the sample; about a sixth occur only once, and about 24% lies in the top ten. This sequence originates from a female donor with Graves disease. This sample comprised peripheral blood mononuclear cells (PBMCs), obtained at new diagnosis, from a patient treated with antithyroid drugs.

DNA for the CDR3: TGCGCCAGCAGCCAAGCTGTGGGGAAAGGTTTGGGCGGCTACACCTTC. It translates to CASSQAVGKGLGGYTF. The chain uses TRBV4-3 and TRBJ1-2; no firm D call. Trimming shortened V by 1 base and J by 8 bases, and 20 bases separated the two germline ends. CDR1 and CDR2 (germline): LGHNA, YSLEER. The CDR3 spans 16 residues.